These 25 T cell receptor beta chains were all obtained from the same sample, sequenced in a study of T cell clones after liver transplantation. Data came from immunoSEQ multiplex PCR; TCRdb stores just in-frame clones and leaves some out. The sample carries about 100,000 clones, 82% recorded once. The sample consisted of CD4+ T cells from blood, taken before liver transplant. The source is a human donor who received a liver transplant.

The rearrangement uses TRBV2 and TRBJ2-2; tentative D call: TRBD1 (6 bases). CDR3 length: 15 residues. Germline CDR1 and CDR2: SNHLY and FYNNEI. V shed 6 bases and J shed 5 bases, with 16 bases lying between them. The CDR3 coding sequence is TGTGCCAGCAGGCTCGGGCAGAGGGGGACCGGGGAGCTGTTTTTT. This sequence encodes CASRLGQRGTGELFF.

This clone was observed once. V usage is TRBV6-5 and J usage is TRBJ2-4; TRBD1 might be the D (5 bases). V lost 2 bases, J lost 2 bases, and 10 bases lay in between. Germline CDR1 and CDR2: MNHEY and SVGAGI. CDR3 length equals 15 residues. CDR3 in amino acids: CASSYSRVTKNIQYF. CDR3 coding DNA: TGTGCCAGCAGTTACAGCAGGGTAACCAAAAACATTCAGTACTTC.

The chain joins TRBV9 to TRBJ1-2, with D unresolved. Germline V gene sequence: CDR1 SGDLS, CDR2 YYNGEE. CDR3 size: 13 residues. The V end was cut by 2 bases, the J end by 8 bases, with 13 bases between. The CDR3 bases are TGTGCCAGCAGCGTGGACCAAATTGGGGGCTACACCTTC. Amino acid sequence: CASSVDQIGGYTF.

The chain recombines TRBV9 with TRBJ2-7; 8 bases are shared with TRBD1. The CDR3 has 15 residues. The germline CDR1 and CDR2 sequences are SGDLS and YYNGEE. Losses at the gene ends were 4 bases for V and 3 bases for J; bases not matched to a gene: 9. CDR3 region: CASSPLDDRGYEQYF. In DNA form, the CDR3 reads TGTGCCAGCAGCCCCCTGGATGACAGGGGCTACGAGCAGTACTTC.

Written as DNA, the CDR3 is TGTGCCAGCTCACCCCCCGCCGCTTCCACCATATATTTT. This codes for CASSPPAASTIYF. The chain employs TRBV18 and TRBJ1-3; no clear D. Germline V CDR1 and CDR2: KGHSH, LQKENI. The CDR3 runs to 13 residues. The V and J ends lost 3 bases and 9 bases respectively, with 12 bases between them.

A word on this clone: The sample holds other DNA sequences that translate to the same CDR3. V and J are TRBV29-1 and TRBJ2-7; D call uncertain. CDR3 size: 11 residues. Trimming shortened V by 4 bases and J by 0 bases, and 4 bases separated the two germline ends. In germline, CDR1 is SQVTM, CDR2 ANQGSEA. CDR3 protein: CSVGPSYEQYF. For the CDR3, the DNA is TGCAGCGTTGGACCCTCCTACGAGCAGTACTTC.

The rearrangement joins TRBV5-5 to TRBJ2-3; no definite D call. Between the trimmed V and J ends, which lost 6 bases and 9 bases, there was a span of 11 bases. Germline V gene data show CDR1 as SGHKS and CDR2 as YYEKEE (reference sequence). The CDR3 is made up of 11 amino acids. CDR3 coding DNA: TGTGCCAGCACCACGGCTTCGACGCAGTATTTT. It yields the protein CASTTASTQYF.

V is TRBV6-4 and J is TRBJ2-1, with 15 bases identical to TRBD2. The CDR3 contains 15 residues. V shed 5 bases, J shed 6 bases, and the junction held 2 bases outside the gene matches. Germline CDR1 reads MRHNA; CDR2 reads SNTAGT. The DNA for the CDR3 is TGTGCCAGCAGTTGGACTAGCGGGGGGGGCAATGAGCAGTTCTTC. It is translated as CASSWTSGGGNEQFF.

J is TRBJ1-2 and V is TRBV6-5; maybe TRBD1 (6 bases). The CDR3 totals 14 residues. The V end lost 2 bases, the J end lost 4 bases, and 11 bases lay between the germline ends. CDR1 is MNHEY, CDR2 SVGAGI, per germline. The CDR3 DNA is TGTGCCAGCAGTTACGGGGGCAGAACCTATGGCTACACCTTC. Translating it yields CASSYGGRTYGYTF.

This chain uses TRBV5-3 with TRBJ1-5, with D uncertain. TRBV5-3 is classed as an ORF, of uncertain function. Trimming pared 10 bases from V and 6 bases from J, leaving 8 bases between. The CDR3 is 10 residues long. In DNA form, the CDR3 reads TGTGCCCGTTTGACTCAGCCCCAGCATTTT. Translated, it gives CARLTQPQHF.

This chain uses TRBV2 with TRBJ2-5, with D unclear. Germline CDR1 and CDR2: SNHLY and FYNNEI. This CDR3 is built from 11 residues. V lost 4 bases and J lost 4, with 4 bases in between. CDR3 bases: TGTGCCAGCAGTGCGGTAGAGACCCAGTACTTC. It translates to CASSAVETQYF.

The J gene is TRBJ2-5, the V gene TRBV27; 8 positions match TRBD2. The CDR3 spans 16 residues. Germline V gene data show CDR1 as MNHEY and CDR2 as SMNVEV (reference sequence). Losses at the gene ends were 3 bases for V and 6 bases for J; bases not matched to a gene: 12. This CDR3 reads CASSFLSSGRSKTQYF. The CDR3, as DNA: TGTGCCAGCAGTTTCCTCTCCAGCGGGAGATCTAAGACCCAGTACTTC.

The chain carries TRBV28 and TRBJ2-1, with D maybe TRBD2 (6 bases). V gave up 6 bases and J gave up 8 bases, with 14 bases separating them. From germline, CDR1 is MDHEN and CDR2 SYDVKM. The CDR3 runs to 13 residues. CDR3: CASSQGGPDEQFF. Here the CDR3 DNA reads TGTGCCAGCAGCCAAGGAGGGCCCGATGAGCAGTTCTTC. The entire variable domain, with the rest obtained from reference TRBV28 and TRBJ2-1, is as follows: DVKVTQSSRYLVKRTGEKVFLECVQDMDHENMFWYRQDPGLGLRLIYFSYDVKMKEKGDIPEGYSVSREKKERFSLILESASTNQTSMYLCASSQGGPDEQFFGPGTRLTVL.

The V gene is TRBV5-4, the J gene TRBJ2-3, with D possibly being TRBD2 (6 bases). The germline CDR1 and CDR2 sequences are SGHNT and YYREEE (reference sequence). Between the trimmed V and J ends, which lost 2 bases and 1 base, there was a span of 8 bases. The CDR3 has 14 residues. CDR3 sequence (DNA): TGTGCCAGCAGCTTTAGCGGCGGCACAGATACGCAGTATTTT. This sequence encodes CASSFSGGTDTQYF.

V gene TRBV30 combines with J gene TRBJ2-7, with 9 nucleotides matching TRBD1. After removal of 5 bases from V and 3 bases from J, the junction contained 2 bases not matched to a gene. Germline V gives CDR1 GTSNPN, CDR2 SVGIG (reference sequence). The CDR3 contains 12 residues. CDR3 residues: CAWGTGNYEQYF. The CDR3 region has the DNA TGTGCCTGGGGGACAGGGAACTACGAGCAGTACTTC.

The rearrangement uses TRBV6-1 and TRBJ2-3; TRBD2 might be the D (5 bases). The CDR3 is made up of 15 amino acids. The germline gives CDR1 MNHNS, CDR2 SASEGT. Trimming shortened V by 7 bases and J by 6 bases, and 20 bases separated the two germline ends. The CDR3 region has the DNA TGTGCCAGCACCAGGACTCAATTAGCTGCGGATACGCAGTATTTT. This sequence encodes CASTRTQLAADTQYF.

J is TRBJ2-1 and V is TRBV5-6; D might be TRBD2 (5 bases). The germline gives CDR1 SGHDT, CDR2 YYEEEE. The CDR3 covers 14 residues. The V end lost 3 bases, the J end lost 2 bases, and 9 bases lay between the germline ends. The CDR3 here is CASSSKEAYNEQFF. The CDR3 DNA sequence: TGTGCCAGCAGCTCCAAGGAGGCCTACAATGAGCAGTTCTTC.

J is TRBJ2-2 and V is TRBV28; D is uncertain. This CDR3 region has 15 residues. Germline V gene sequence: CDR1 MDHEN, CDR2 SYDVKM. V was clipped by 4 bases and J by 1 base, with 10 bases between them. This CDR3 reads CASSSGGENTGELFF. In nucleotides, the CDR3 is TGTGCCAGCAGTTCTGGCGGTGAGAACACCGGGGAGCTGTTTTTT.

The chain links TRBV18 to TRBJ1-1; D possibly corresponds to TRBD1 (6 bases). The CDR3 loop spans 15 amino acids. Trimming shortened V by 4 bases and J by 7 bases, and 19 bases separated the two germline ends. Germline V lookup: CDR1 KGHSH, CDR2 LQKENI. The CDR3 sequence is CASSQGERLRGEAFF. CDR3 in DNA: TGTGCCAGCTCACAGGGGGAAAGACTCAGGGGTGAAGCTTTCTTT.

The genes are TRBV19 and TRBJ1-5, with 8 bases matching TRBD1. Germline assignment: CDR1 LNHDA and CDR2 SQIVND (reference sequence). J gave up 2 bases and V 4 bases, and 1 base lay outside the gene matches. CDR3 size: 14 residues. The CDR3 loop reads CASSTGQGNQPQHF. DNA of the CDR3: TGTGCCAGTAGTACGGGACAGGGCAATCAGCCCCAGCATTTT.

CDR3 sequence (DNA): TGCAGCGTTATACTAGCGGGGGAGGGTGTTACGCAGTATTTT. Its translation: CSVILAGEGVTQYF. The chain has TRBV29-1 and TRBJ2-3; 11 nucleotides match TRBD2. The V segment lost 5 bases and the J segment 8 bases; nucleotides outside the gene matches: 9. Germline lookup yields CDR1 SQVTM and CDR2 ANQGSEA. The CDR3 contains 14 residues.

The J gene is TRBJ2-5, the V gene TRBV14, with 11 bases aligning to TRBD2. The germline gives CDR1 SGHDN, CDR2 FVKESK. Germline trimming cut 4 bases from V and 4 bases from J; bases unmatched to any gene: 8. This CDR3 is 16 amino acids long. The DNA of the CDR3 is TGTGCCAGCAGCCCGCCAGGGACTAGCGGCGGAGAGACCCAGTACTTC. It is translated as CASSPPGTSGGETQYF.

The chain carries TRBV2 and TRBJ1-6, with D unclear. Deletions cut 9 bases from V and 7 bases from J, with 16 bases between. The CDR3 covers 14 residues. Germline V gene lookup returns CDR1 SNHLY and CDR2 FYNNEI. The CDR3 loop reads CASTEGSRNSPLHF. DNA of the CDR3: TGTGCCAGTACCGAGGGTTCCCGGAATTCACCCCTCCACTTT.

The chain couples TRBV5-1 to TRBJ2-3; perhaps D is TRBD1 or TRBD2 (5 bases each). The V and J ends lost 4 bases and 4 bases respectively, with 16 bases between them. This CDR3 contains 15 residues. CDR1 is SGHRS and CDR2 is YFSETQ in the germline V gene. As DNA, the CDR3 is TGCGCCAGCAGCCCCGGACTGGGGCGGGCAGATACGCAGTATTTT. Translating it yields CASSPGLGRADTQYF.

This clone has more than one count but fewer than ten. V usage is TRBV19 and J usage is TRBJ1-2; 9 bases line up with TRBD1. The CDR3 length is 14 residues. Germline CDR1 LNHDA, CDR2 SQIVND (reference sequence). J was trimmed by 5 bases and V by 6 bases; bases with no gene match: 7. In DNA form, the CDR3 reads TGTGCCAGTAGATGGGGACAGGGACGATATGGCTACACCTTC. Its protein product is CASRWGQGRYGYTF.